The 2 T cell receptor beta chains in this list originate from one sample, sequenced in a study of vaccination and CD4 T cells after COVID-19. Cultured CD4+ T-cell DNA underwent Oncomine TCR Beta short-read sequencing. TCRdb re-derived calls from the PCR reads in MiXCR, one entry per CDR3 protein. This repertoire shows around 15,000 distinct CDR3 sequences, approximately 72% found once; its top ten account for over 9%. Which antigens these TCRs recognize remains unknown. As to treatment: approximately 9-day PBMC culture with coronavirus spike peptide pools or control peptides (ViraFEST assay). The sample in question was CD4+ T cells from blood, cultured in vitro, obtained after SARS-CoV-2 vaccination. Receptor source: a human donor who received a COVID-19 vaccine.

This clonotype was recorded a few times. The V call is TRBV15, the J call TRBJ2-3; 10 bases fit TRBD2. CDR1 is LNHNV and CDR2 is YYDKDF in the germline V gene (reference sequence). The junction had 2 bases not matched to a gene; V was cut back by 3 bases and J by 2 bases. The CDR3 contains 15 residues. The CDR3 loop is CATSSGLAATDTQYF. The CDR3 DNA reads TGTGCCACCAGCAGCGGACTAGCGGCCACAGATACGCAGTATTTT.

Remarks on this clonotype: Possible read error: a much larger clone is one base away. The J gene is TRBJ1-6, the V gene TRBV12-3 or TRBV12-4; 7 bases line up with TRBD1. The junction had 15 bases not matched to a gene; V was cut back by 10 bases and J by 0 bases. The CDR3 is 18 amino acids. CDR3 DNA: TGTGCCAACAGCCGGACAGGTTTGGGGAGCTCCTATAATTCACCCCTCCACTTT. Translation: CANSRTGLGSSYNSPLHF.